This T cell receptor (beta chain) was documented in a study of cytomegalovirus exposure and HLA in healthy donors. The study's findings and limits: Both high specificity and high sensitivity reportedly marked the classifier's diagnosis of cytomegalovirus status.

The CDR3 loop spans 16 amino acids. The V gene's germline CDR1 is KGHSH and CDR2 LQKENI. Germline trimming cut 4 bases from V and 0 bases from J; bases unmatched to any gene: 8. Turning to this clone: Its antigen is not known.

Primers included in the PCR were 60 Vbeta and 13 Jbeta primers. Repertoires were generated with immunoSEQ multiplex PCR, while TCRdb's copy carries only in-frame clones and drops some. The table shows approximately 160,000 clones, with roughly three quarters occurring only once. Sequencing used PBMCs. The receptor's source is a male donor in good health and CMV-seropositive. The chain links TRBV18 to TRBJ1-1, with 7 bases lining up with TRBD1. The CDR3 DNA reads TGTGCCAGCTCACAGATACAGGGGAGAATGAACACTGAAGCTTTCTTT. Encoded protein: CASSQIQGRMNTEAFF.